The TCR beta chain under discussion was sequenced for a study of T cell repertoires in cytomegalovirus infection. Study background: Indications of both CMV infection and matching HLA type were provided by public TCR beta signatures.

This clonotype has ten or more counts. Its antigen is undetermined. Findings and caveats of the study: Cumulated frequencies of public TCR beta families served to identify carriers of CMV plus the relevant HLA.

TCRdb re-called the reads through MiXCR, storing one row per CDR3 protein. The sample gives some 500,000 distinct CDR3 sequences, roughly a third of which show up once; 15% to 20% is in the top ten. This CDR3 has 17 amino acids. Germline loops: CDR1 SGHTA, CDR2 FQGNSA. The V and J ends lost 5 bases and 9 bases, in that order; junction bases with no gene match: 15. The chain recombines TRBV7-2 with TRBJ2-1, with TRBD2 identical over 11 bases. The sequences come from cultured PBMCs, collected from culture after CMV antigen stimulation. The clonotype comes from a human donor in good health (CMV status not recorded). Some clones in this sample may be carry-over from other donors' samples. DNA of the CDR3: TGTGCCAGCAGCCCCCGGGGGCTAGCGGGAGGCCGTCCTGAGCAGTTCTTC. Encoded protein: CASSPRGLAGGRPEQFF.